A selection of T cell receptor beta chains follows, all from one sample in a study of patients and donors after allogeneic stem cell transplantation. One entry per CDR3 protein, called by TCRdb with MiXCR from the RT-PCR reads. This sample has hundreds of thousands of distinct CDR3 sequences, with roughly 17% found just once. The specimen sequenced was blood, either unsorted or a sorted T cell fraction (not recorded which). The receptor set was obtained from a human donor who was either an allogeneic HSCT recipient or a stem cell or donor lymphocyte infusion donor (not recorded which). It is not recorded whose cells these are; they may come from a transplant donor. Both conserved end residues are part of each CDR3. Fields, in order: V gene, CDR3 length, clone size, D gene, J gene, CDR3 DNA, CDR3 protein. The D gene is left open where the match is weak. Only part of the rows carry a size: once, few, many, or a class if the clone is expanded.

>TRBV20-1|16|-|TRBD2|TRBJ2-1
TGCAGTGCTCGAGTTCTTAGCGGGGGGCTTTACAATGAGCAGTTCTTC
CSARVLSGGLYNEQFF
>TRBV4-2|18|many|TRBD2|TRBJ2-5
TGTGCCAGCAGCGGCGGGAAGGTCGTAGCGGGAGTCGGAGAGACCCAGTACTTC
CASSGGKVVAGVGETQYF
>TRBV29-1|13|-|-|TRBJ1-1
TGCAGCGTTGAACTCCCCTTGAACACTGAAGCTTTCTTT
CSVELPLNTEAFF
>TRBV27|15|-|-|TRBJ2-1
TGTGCCAGCACCACAACACCTTTCTCCTACAATGAGCAGTTCTTC
CASTTTPFSYNEQFF
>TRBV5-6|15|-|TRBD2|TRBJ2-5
TGTGCCAGCATTTCCCTAGCGGGGGGCCGGGAGACCCAGTACTTC
CASISLAGGRETQYF
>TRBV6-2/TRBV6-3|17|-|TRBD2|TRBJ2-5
TGTGCCAGCAGACGTCGTACTAGCGGGGGGACCCAAGAGACCCAGTACTTC
CASRRRTSGGTQETQYF
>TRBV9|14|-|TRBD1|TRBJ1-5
TGTGCCAGCAGCGGACAGGGGCGGACTCAGCCCCAGCATTTT
CASSGQGRTQPQHF
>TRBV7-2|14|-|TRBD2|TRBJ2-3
TGTGCCAGCATGGAAGCGGGGGGGCGGGATACGCAGTATTTT
CASMEAGGRDTQYF
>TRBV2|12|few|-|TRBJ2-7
TGTGCCAGCCGCGGACTGCTACGGGAGCAGTACTTC
CASRGLLREQYF
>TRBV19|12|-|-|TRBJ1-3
TGTGCCGCTGGGGGACATCAGAACACCATATATTTT
CAAGGHQNTIYF
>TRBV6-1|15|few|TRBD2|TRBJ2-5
TGTGCCACCGCCGTCGGGACTAGCGGGATAGAGACCCAGTACTTC
CATAVGTSGIETQYF
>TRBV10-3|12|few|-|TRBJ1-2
TGTGCCATCAGTGAATCCGGCGAGGGCTACACCTTC
CAISESGEGYTF
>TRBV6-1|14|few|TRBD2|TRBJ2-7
TGTGCCAGCGGGTCGACTAGCGGGAAGCGGGAGCAGTACTTC
CASGSTSGKREQYF
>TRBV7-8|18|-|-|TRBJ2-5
TGTGCCAGCAGCTTAGGGGTCAGGGCGTATACACACCAAGAGACCCAGTACTTC
CASSLGVRAYTHQETQYF
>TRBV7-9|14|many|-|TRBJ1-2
TGTGCCAGCAGCTCAGGAAGGGGATACTATGGCTACACCTTC
CASSSGRGYYGYTF
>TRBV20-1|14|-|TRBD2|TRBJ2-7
TGCAGTGCTATATGGTTACTAGCGGGGTCCGAGCAGTACTTC
CSAIWLLAGSEQYF
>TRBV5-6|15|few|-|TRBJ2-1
TGTGCCAGCAGCGTTCGCCGAAGCTCCTACAATGAGCAGTTCTTC
CASSVRRSSYNEQFF
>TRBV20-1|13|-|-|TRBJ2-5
TGCAGTGCCCTCTGGGACAAGGGGGGGACCCAGTACTTC
CSALWDKGGTQYF
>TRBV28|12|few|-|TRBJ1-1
TGTGCCAGCAGTTTAGGGGACAAAAAAGCTTTCTTT
CASSLGDKKAFF
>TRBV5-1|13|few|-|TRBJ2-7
TGCGCCAGCAGCCCGGACACTCACTACGAGCAGTACTTC
CASSPDTHYEQYF
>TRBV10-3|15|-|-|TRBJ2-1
TGTGCCATCAGTGAGTCCCGATCCTTCTACAATGAGCAGTTCTTC
CAISESRSFYNEQFF
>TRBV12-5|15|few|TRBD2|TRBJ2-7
TGTGCTAGTGGTCCCGGGACTAGCGGATCCTACGAGCAGTACTTC
CASGPGTSGSYEQYF
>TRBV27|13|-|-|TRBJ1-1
TGTGCCAGCAGTTTATCGTGGGGGTTAGATGCTTTCTTT
CASSLSWGLDAFF
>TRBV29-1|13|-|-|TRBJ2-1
TGCAGCGTTGAAGATCCCGGGGGCGATGAGCAGTTCTTC
CSVEDPGGDEQFF
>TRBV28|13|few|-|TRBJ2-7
TGTGCCAGCAGCACAGGGTATAGGTACGAGCAGTACTTC
CASSTGYRYEQYF
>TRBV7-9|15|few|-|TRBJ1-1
TGTGCCAGCAGCTTGGTCCAGGCCTCGAACACTGAAGCTTTCTTT
CASSLVQASNTEAFF
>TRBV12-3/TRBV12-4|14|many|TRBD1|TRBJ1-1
TGTGCCAGCAGGGTCCGGGACAGGGACACTGAAGCTTTCTTT
CASRVRDRDTEAFF
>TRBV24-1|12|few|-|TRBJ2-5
TGTGCCACCAGTGATTTGGGAGAGACCCAGTACTTC
CATSDLGETQYF
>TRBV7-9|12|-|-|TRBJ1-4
TGTGCCAGCAGTCACAACGGAGAAAAACTGTTTTTT
CASSHNGEKLFF
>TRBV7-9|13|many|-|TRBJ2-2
TGTGCCAGCAGCTTGCCTCTCACCGGGGAGCTGTTTTTT
CASSLPLTGELFF
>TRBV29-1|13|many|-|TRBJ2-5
TGCAGCACAAGACTGGGGGCACAAGAGACCCAGTACTTC
CSTRLGAQETQYF
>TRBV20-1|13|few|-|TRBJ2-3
TGCAGTGCTAAAGAGGGCGGACGGGATACGCAGTATTTT
CSAKEGGRDTQYF
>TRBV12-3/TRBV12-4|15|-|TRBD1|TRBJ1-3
TGTGCCAGCAGCCGAAGGACAGGGCCCGGAAACACCATATATTTT
CASSRRTGPGNTIYF
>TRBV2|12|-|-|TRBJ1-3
TGTGCCAGCAGTGTTGGGGGAAACACCATATATTTT
CASSVGGNTIYF
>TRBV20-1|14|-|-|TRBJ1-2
TGCAGTGCTGAGGGGCCGATCCGAAACTATGGCTACACCTTC
CSAEGPIRNYGYTF
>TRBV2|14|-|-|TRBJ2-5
TGTGCCAGCAGGCCGGGGAGGTGGCAAGAGACCCAGTACTTC
CASRPGRWQETQYF
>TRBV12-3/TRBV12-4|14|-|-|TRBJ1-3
TGTGCCGGCAGTCGCGGGGGATCTGGAAACACCATATATTTT
CAGSRGGSGNTIYF
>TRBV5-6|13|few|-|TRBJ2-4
TGTGCCAGCAGCTTGCGGGGTTTGGACATTCAGTACTTC
CASSLRGLDIQYF
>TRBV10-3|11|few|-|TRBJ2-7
TGTGCCACTCTGATGAGTTACGAGCAGTACTTC
CATLMSYEQYF
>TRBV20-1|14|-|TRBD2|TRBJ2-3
TGCAGTGCTCTAGCGGGGACCATCACAGATACGCAGTATTTT
CSALAGTITDTQYF
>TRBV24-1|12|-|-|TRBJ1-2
TGTGCCACCAGTGATCGGCGATATGGCTACACCTTC
CATSDRRYGYTF
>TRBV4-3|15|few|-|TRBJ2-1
TGCGCCAGCAGCCAAGAGTATGGCACCTACAATGAGCAGTTCTTC
CASSQEYGTYNEQFF
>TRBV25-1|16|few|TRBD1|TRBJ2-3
TGTGCCAGCAGCGGGATCAGGGGGCTGGGGCCAGATACGCAGTATTTT
CASSGIRGLGPDTQYF
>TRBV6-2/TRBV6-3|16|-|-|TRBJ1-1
TGTGCCAGCTCTACCCCGGGGCCGCGGATGAACACTGAAGCTTTCTTT
CASSTPGPRMNTEAFF
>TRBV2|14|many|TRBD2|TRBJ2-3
TGTGCCAGCAGTGGAACTAGCGGCACAGATACGCAGTATTTT
CASSGTSGTDTQYF
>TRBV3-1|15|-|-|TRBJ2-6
TGTGCCAGCAGCCAAGGGGTCTCTGGGGCCAACGTCCTGACTTTC
CASSQGVSGANVLTF
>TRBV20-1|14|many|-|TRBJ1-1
TGCAGTGCGCCGAATTCTGGGAGGGGAACTGAAGCTTTCTTT
CSAPNSGRGTEAFF
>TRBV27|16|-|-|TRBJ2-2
TGTGCCAGCAGTTTTCGCCCCCTGACTGGCCCCGGGGAGCTGTTTTTT
CASSFRPLTGPGELFF
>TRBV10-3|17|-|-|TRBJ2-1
TGTGCCATCAGTGAGCACCGACAGGGAGGCTTCTACAATGAGCAGTTCTTC
CAISEHRQGGFYNEQFF
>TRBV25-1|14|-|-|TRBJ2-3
TGTGCCAGCAGTGAATTGGCGGGGACAGATACGCAGTATTTT
CASSELAGTDTQYF
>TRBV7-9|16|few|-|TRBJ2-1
TGTGCCAGCAGCAGCTACCCGGCTAGCTCCTACAATGAGCAGTTCTTC
CASSSYPASSYNEQFF
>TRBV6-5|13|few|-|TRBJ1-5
TGTGCCAGCAGTTACGACAATATACAGCCCCAGCATTTT
CASSYDNIQPQHF
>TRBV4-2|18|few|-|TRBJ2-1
TGTGCCAGCAGCCCGCGCGCCCGAACAGGGTCATACTACAATGAGCAGTTCTTC
CASSPRARTGSYYNEQFF